This TCR beta chain was identified in a study of T cell responses to AZD1222 COVID-19 vaccine. Data came from immunoSEQ multiplex PCR; TCRdb stores just in-frame clones and leaves some out. The data hold around 67,000 clones, with less than 90% observed a single time. The CDR3 is 15 residues long. The V gene end was trimmed by 6 bases and the J gene end by 2 bases; junction bases not matched to a gene: 3. Germline CDR1 and CDR2: MNHEY and SVGAGI. The sample holds one count of this clone. This clonotype was obtained from an adult in good health. Sequencing used peripheral blood, obtained on day 0 of AZD1222 vaccination. The gene calls are TRBV6-5 and TRBJ2-3; 12 nucleotides align to TRBD2. The CDR3 DNA reads as TGTGCCAGCAGCCGACTAGCGGGGGCCACAGATACGCAGTATTTT. Translated: CASSRLAGATDTQYF.